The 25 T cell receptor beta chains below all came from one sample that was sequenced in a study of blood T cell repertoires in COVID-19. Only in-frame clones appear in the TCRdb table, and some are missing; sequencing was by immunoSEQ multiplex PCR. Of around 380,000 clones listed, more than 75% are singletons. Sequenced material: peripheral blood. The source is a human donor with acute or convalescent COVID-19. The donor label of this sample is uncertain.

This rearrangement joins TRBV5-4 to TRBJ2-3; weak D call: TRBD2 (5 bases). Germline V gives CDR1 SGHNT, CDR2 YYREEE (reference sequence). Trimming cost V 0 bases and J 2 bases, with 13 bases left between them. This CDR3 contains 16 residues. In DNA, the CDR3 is TGTGCCAGCAGCTTGGCCTGGGAGACCCACACAGATACGCAGTATTTT. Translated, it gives CASSLAWETHTDTQYF.

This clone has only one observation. The CDR3 DNA sequence: TGTGCCAGCAGTGTACTAGCGGGGGGTGTCTCCTACAATGAGCAGTTCTTC. Translated: CASSVLAGGVSYNEQFF. V and J are TRBV6-1 and TRBJ2-1, with 12 bases identical to TRBD2. Losses at the gene ends were 4 bases for V and 0 bases for J; bases not matched to a gene: 4. CDR1 and CDR2 (germline): MNHNS, SASEGT. The CDR3 is 17 amino acids.

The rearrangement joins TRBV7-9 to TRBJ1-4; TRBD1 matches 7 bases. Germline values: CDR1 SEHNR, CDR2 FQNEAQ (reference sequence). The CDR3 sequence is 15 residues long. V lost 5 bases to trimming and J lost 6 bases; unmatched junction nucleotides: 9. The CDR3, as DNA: TGTGCCAGCAGCCCTGGGTGGCAGGGGGATGAAAAACTGTTTTTT. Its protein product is CASSPGWQGDEKLFF.

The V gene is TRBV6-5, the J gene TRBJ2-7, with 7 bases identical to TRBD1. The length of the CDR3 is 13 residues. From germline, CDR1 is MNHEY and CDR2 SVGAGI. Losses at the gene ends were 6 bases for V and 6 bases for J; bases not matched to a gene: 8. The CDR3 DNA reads TGTGCCAGCAGCCTCCTAGACAGGGCCGAGCAGTACTTC. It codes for CASSLLDRAEQYF.

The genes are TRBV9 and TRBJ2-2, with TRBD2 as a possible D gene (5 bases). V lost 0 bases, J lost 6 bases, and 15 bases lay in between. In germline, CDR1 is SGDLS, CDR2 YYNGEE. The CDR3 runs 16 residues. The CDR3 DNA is TGTGCCAGCAGCGTAGACCGGGATAGGGTTGCCGGGGAGCTGTTTTTT. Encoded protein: CASSVDRDRVAGELFF. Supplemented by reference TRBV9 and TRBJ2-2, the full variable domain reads DSGVTQTPKHLITATGQRVTLRCSPRSGDLSVYWYQQSLDQGLQFLIQYYNGEERAKGNILERFSAQQFPDLHSELNLSSLELGDSALYFCASSVDRDRVAGELFFGEGSRLTVL.

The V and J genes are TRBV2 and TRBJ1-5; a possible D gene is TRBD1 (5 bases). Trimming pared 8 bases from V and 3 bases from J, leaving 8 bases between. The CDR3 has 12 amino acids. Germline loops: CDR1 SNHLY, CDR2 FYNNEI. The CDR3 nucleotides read TGTGCCAGCGGGACTTACAATCAGCCCCAGCATTTT. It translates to CASGTYNQPQHF. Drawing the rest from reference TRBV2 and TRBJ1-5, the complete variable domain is EPEVTQTPSHQVTQMGQEVILRCVPISNHLYFYWYRQILGQKVEFLVSFYNNEISEKSEIFDDQFSVERPDGSNFTLKIRSTKLEDSAMYFCASGTYNQPQHFGDGTRLSIL.

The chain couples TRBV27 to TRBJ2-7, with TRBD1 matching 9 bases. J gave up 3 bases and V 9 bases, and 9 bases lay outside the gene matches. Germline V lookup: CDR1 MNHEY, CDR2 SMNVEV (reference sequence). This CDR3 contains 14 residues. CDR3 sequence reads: CASIPQGASYEQYF. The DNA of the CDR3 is TGTGCCAGTATACCACAGGGGGCCAGCTACGAGCAGTACTTC.

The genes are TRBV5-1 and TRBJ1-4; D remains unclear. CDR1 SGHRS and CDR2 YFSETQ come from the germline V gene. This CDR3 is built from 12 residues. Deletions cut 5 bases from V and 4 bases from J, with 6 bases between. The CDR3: CASRGFNEKLFF. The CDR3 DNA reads TGCGCCAGCAGGGGCTTTAATGAAAAACTGTTTTTT.

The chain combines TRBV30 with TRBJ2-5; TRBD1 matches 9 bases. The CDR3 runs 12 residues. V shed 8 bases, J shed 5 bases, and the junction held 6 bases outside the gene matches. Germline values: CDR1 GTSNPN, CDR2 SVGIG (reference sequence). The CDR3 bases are TGTGCCGGGGGACAGGGAGGCGAGACCCAGTACTTC. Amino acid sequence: CAGGQGGETQYF.

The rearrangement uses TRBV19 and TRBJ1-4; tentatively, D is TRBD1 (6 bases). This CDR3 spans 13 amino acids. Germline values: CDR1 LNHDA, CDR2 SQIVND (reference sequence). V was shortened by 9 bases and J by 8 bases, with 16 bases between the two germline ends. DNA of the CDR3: TGTGCCAGCACAGGGTTGCTTGGCGAAAAACTGTTTTTT. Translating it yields CASTGLLGEKLFF.

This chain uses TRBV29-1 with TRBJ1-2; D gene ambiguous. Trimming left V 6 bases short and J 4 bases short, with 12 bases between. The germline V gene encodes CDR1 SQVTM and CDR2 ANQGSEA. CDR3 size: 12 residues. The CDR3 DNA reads TGCAGCGTCAGAGACACCCCCTATGGCTACACCTTC. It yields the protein CSVRDTPYGYTF.

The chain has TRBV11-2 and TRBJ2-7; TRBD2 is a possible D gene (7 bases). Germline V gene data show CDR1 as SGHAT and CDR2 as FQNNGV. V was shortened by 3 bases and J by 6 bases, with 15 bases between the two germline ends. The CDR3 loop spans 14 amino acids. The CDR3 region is CASSFQGRGGEQYF. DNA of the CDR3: TGTGCCAGCAGCTTCCAGGGGAGGGGAGGCGAGCAGTACTTC.

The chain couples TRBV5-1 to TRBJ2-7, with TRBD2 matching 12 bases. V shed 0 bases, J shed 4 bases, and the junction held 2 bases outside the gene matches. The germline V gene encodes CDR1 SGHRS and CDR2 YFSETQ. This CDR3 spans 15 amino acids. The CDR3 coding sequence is TGCGCCAGCAGCTTGGGGCTAGCGGGAGGGTACGAGCAGTACTTC. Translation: CASSLGLAGGYEQYF.

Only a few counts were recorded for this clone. As DNA, the CDR3 is TGTGCCAGCTTCGGACTAGCGGTCCCCACGAAGCAGTTCTTC. It encodes CASFGLAVPTKQFF. The rearrangement joins TRBV18 to TRBJ2-1; TRBD2 agrees at 10 bases. The CDR3 has 14 residues. The trim removed 7 bases at V and 11 bases at J, leaving 11 bases unmatched. Germline values: CDR1 KGHSH, CDR2 LQKENI.

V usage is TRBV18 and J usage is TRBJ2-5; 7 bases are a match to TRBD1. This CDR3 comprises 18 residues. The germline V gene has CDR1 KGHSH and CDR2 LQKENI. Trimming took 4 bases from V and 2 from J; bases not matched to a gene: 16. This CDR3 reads CASSLRQGRARDQETQYF. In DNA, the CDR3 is TGTGCCAGCTCACTCAGACAGGGCAGAGCGAGGGATCAAGAGACCCAGTACTTC.

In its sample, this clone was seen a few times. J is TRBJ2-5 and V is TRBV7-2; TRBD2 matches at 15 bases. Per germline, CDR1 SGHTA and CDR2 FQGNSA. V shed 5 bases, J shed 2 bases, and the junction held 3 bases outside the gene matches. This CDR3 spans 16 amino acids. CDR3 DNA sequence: TGTGCCAGCAGCGCCGGACTAGCGGGGGGGCAAGAGACCCAGTACTTC. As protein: CASSAGLAGGQETQYF.

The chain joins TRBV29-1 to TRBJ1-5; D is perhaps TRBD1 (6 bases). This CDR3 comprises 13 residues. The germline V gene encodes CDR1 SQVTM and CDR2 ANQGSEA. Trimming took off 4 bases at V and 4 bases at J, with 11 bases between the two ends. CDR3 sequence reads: CSVVGQGNQPQHF. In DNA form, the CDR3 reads TGCAGCGTTGTCGGGCAGGGGAATCAGCCCCAGCATTTT.

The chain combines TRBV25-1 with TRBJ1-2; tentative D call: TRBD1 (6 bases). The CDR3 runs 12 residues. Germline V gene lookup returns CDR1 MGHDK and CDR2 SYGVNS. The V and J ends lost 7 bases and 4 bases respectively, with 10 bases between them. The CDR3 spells CASTDSLYGYTF. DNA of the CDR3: TGTGCCAGCACGGACAGTCTCTATGGCTACACCTTC.

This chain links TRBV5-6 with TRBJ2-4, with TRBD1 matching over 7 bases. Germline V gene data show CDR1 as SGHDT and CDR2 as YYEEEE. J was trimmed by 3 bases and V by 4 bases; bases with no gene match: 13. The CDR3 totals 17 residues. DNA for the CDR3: TGTGCCAGCAGCGATCCAAACAGGGGAAGTGGCAAAAACATTCAGTACTTC. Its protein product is CASSDPNRGSGKNIQYF.

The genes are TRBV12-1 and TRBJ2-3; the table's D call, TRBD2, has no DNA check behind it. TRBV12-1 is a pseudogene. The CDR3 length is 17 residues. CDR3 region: CASSSFIWASGRNTQYF. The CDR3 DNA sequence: TGTGCCAGCAGCTCTTTTATTTGGGCTAGCGGGAGAAATACGCAGTATTTT.

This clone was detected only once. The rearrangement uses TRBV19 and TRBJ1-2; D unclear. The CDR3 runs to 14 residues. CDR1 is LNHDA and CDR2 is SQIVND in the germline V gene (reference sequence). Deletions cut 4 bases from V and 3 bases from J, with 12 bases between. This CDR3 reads CASSSRQVYYGYTF. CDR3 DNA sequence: TGTGCCAGTAGTAGTAGGCAGGTTTACTATGGCTACACCTTC.

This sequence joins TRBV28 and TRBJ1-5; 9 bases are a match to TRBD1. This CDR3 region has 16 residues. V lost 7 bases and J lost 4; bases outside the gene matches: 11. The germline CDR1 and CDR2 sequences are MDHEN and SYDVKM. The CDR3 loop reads CASIEGGTGLNQPQHF. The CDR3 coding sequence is TGTGCCAGCATTGAGGGCGGGACAGGGCTTAATCAGCCCCAGCATTTT.

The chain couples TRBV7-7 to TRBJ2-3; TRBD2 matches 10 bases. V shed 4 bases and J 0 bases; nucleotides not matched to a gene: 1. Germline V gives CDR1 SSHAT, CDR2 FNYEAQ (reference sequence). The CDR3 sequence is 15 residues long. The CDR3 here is CASSWTSGSTDTQYF. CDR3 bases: TGTGCCAGCAGCTGGACTAGCGGAAGCACAGATACGCAGTATTTT.

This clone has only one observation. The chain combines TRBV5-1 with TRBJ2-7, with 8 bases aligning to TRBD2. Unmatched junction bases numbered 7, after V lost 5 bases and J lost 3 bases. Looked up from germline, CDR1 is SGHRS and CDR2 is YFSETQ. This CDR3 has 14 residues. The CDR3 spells CASSKGGGSYEQYF. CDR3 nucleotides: TGCGCCAGCAGTAAGGGCGGGGGGAGCTACGAGCAGTACTTC.

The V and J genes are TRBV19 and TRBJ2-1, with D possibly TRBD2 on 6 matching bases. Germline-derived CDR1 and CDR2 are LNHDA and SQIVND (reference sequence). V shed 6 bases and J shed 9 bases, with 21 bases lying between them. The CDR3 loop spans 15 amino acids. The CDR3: CASSPYVAGGTEQFF. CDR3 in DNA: TGTGCCAGTAGCCCCTACGTAGCAGGAGGGACTGAGCAGTTCTTC.